The 4 T cell receptor beta chains presented below share a single source sample, sequenced in a study of blood T cells in healthy people across ages. Next came a second PCR, run for about 7 to 12 cycles, which used a sample-barcoded 5' primer along with a J-beta primer mix. TCRdb independently ran MiXCR on the 5' RACE reads; one entry per CDR3 protein. Of 1.5 million to 2 million distinct CDR3 sequences in the sample, about 28% were seen once. Material: blood. These receptors were collected from a woman in her twenties or thirties in good health.

This chain uses TRBV20-1 with TRBJ2-7; 12 bases are shared with TRBD1. Germline V gene lookup returns CDR1 DFQATT and CDR2 SNEGSKA (reference sequence). Trimming cost V 6 bases and J 4 bases; bases outside gene matches: 4. CDR3 length equals 13 residues. The CDR3 region has the DNA TGCAGTGCGAGGGACAGGGGGCCTTACGAGCAGTACTTC. Protein: CSARDRGPYEQYF.

Concerning this clonotype itself: The CDR3 does not end in the conserved phenylalanine or tryptophan, so this is likely a read error. The genes are TRBV4-1 and TRBJ2-3, with D possibly matching TRBD2 (5 bases). Germline V gene sequence: CDR1 MGHRA, CDR2 YSYEKL. This CDR3 region has 14 residues. The CDR3 bases are TGCGCCATCAGCCAAAAACTAGACACAGATACGCAGTATTTG. This sequence encodes CAISQKLDTDTQYL.

The V and J genes are TRBV20-1 and TRBJ2-7; no clear D. This CDR3 comprises 15 residues. Per the germline V gene, CDR1 is DFQATT and CDR2 is SNEGSKA (reference sequence). V lost 0 bases and J lost 2, with 14 bases in between. The chain's CDR3 is CSARDRLSSPYEQYF. CDR3 nucleotide sequence: TGCAGTGCTAGAGATCGTTTGTCCTCTCCCTACGAGCAGTACTTC.

This clonotype came up a few times. The chain joins TRBV12-3 or TRBV12-4 to TRBJ1-1; D perhaps matches TRBD1 (5 bases). This CDR3 has 15 residues. The V gene lost 6 bases and the J gene lost 6 bases, with 20 bases spanning the gap. The CDR3 bases are TGTGCCAGCAGACAGATTTCAGGGTCGGGGGCTGAAGCTTTCTTT. Its protein is CASRQISGSGAEAFF.